A selection of T cell receptor beta chains follows, all from one sample in a study of tumor-infiltrating lymphocytes in primary liver carcinoma. TCRdb reprocessed the multiplex PCR reads via MiXCR and lists one record per CDR3 protein. The repertoire holds over 35,000 distinct CDR3 sequences, less than 85% seen once, with about 15% in the top ten. What was sequenced was liver tumor tissue from sampling region 4. The receptors here all came from a man in his forties with primary liver carcinoma and hepatitis B virus infection. Each CDR3 is given with its conserved first and last residue. Fields, in order: V gene, J gene, CDR3 length, clone size, D gene, CDR3 DNA, CDR3 protein. The D gene is left open where the match is weak. Clone size is not always given. Where it is, it says once, few, many or a class for expanded clones.

v_call: TRBV5-4
j_call: TRBJ2-1
cdr3_length: 13
clone_size: many
d_call: .
cdr3_nt: TGTGCCAGCAGCTTCCCCTCCTACAATGAGCAGCTCTTC
cdr3_aa: CASSFPSYNEQLF

v_call: TRBV28
j_call: TRBJ1-2
cdr3_length: 13
clone_size: .
d_call: TRBD1
cdr3_nt: TGTACCAACAGAGTGGCAGGGGGCTATGGCTACACCTTC
cdr3_aa: CTNRVAGGYGYTF

v_call: TRBV4-2
j_call: TRBJ1-5
cdr3_length: 16
clone_size: .
d_call: .
cdr3_nt: TGTGCCAGCAGTGAGGCGTCGGGGGCAGGCAATCGGCCCCAGCATTTT
cdr3_aa: CASSEASGAGNRPQHF

v_call: TRBV5-1
j_call: TRBJ2-7
cdr3_length: 18
clone_size: .
d_call: TRBD2
cdr3_nt: TGCGCCAGCAGCTTGGATCGTGGTAGCGGGAGATTCCCCCCCGAGCGGTACTTC
cdr3_aa: CASSLDRGSGRFPPERYF

v_call: TRBV5-1
j_call: TRBJ2-3
cdr3_length: 18
clone_size: many
d_call: .
cdr3_nt: TGCGCCAGCAGCTTTGGACTCCGACTGGAAACCCTAACAGATACGCAGTATTTT
cdr3_aa: CASSFGLRLETLTDTQYF

v_call: TRBV28
j_call: TRBJ2-7
cdr3_length: 14
clone_size: .
d_call: .
cdr3_nt: TGTGCCACCAGTGAGGGCCTTGTCTCCTACGGGCAGTACTTC
cdr3_aa: CATSEGLVSYGQYF

v_call: TRBV7-8
j_call: TRBJ2-3
cdr3_length: 17
clone_size: .
d_call: TRBD2
cdr3_nt: TGTGCCAGCAGCTTAGTCTTACTAGCGGGAGTTTCTCATAAGCAGTATTTT
cdr3_aa: CASSLVLLAGVSHKQYF

v_call: TRBV10-2
j_call: TRBJ1-2
cdr3_length: 13
clone_size: .
d_call: .
cdr3_nt: TGCCTAAGCAGTTTCCTAAAGGACTATGGCTACACATTC
cdr3_aa: CLSSFLKDYGYTF

v_call: TRBV6-1
j_call: TRBJ2-6
cdr3_length: 19
clone_size: .
d_call: TRBD1
cdr3_nt: TGTGCCAGCAGTGCACTCTGGGACAGGGGAGTACATGTGGCCAACCTCCTGACTTTC
cdr3_aa: CASSALWDRGVHVANLLTF

v_call: TRBV11-2
j_call: TRBJ2-3
cdr3_length: 18
clone_size: once
d_call: TRBD2
cdr3_nt: TGTGCCAGCGGCGAGGCCCCACAGAAACTAGCGGTTACAGATACGCAGTATTTT
cdr3_aa: CASGEAPQKLAVTDTQYF

v_call: TRBV6-1
j_call: TRBJ2-2
cdr3_length: 13
clone_size: .
d_call: .
cdr3_nt: TGTGCCAGCAGTCGCGTTCTCACCGGGGAGCTGGTTTTT
cdr3_aa: CASSRVLTGELVF

v_call: TRBV30
j_call: TRBJ2-3
cdr3_length: 15
clone_size: many
d_call: .
cdr3_nt: TGTGCCTGGACCCGTCTGGCGGCCAGCACAGATACGCAGTATTTT
cdr3_aa: CAWTRLAASTDTQYF

v_call: TRBV11-2
j_call: TRBJ2-7
cdr3_length: 15
clone_size: .
d_call: TRBD2
cdr3_nt: TGTGCCAGCAGCTTAACCCTATCGTGGACTAGCGAGCAGTACTTC
cdr3_aa: CASSLTLSWTSEQYF

v_call: TRBV7-8
j_call: TRBJ1-5
cdr3_length: 15
clone_size: medium-sized
d_call: .
cdr3_nt: TGTGCCAGCAGCTTAAGTACCGGGATAAATCAGCCCCAGCATTTT
cdr3_aa: CASSLSTGINQPQHF

v_call: TRBV6-4
j_call: TRBJ2-3
cdr3_length: 16
clone_size: .
d_call: TRBD2
cdr3_nt: TGTGCCAGCAGTGACTCGCAGAGCGGGGGCACAGATACGCAGTTTTTT
cdr3_aa: CASSDSQSGGTDTQFF

v_call: TRBV29-1
j_call: TRBJ2-1
cdr3_length: 15
clone_size: .
d_call: .
cdr3_nt: TGCAGCGTTGATCTTTCTTGGGCCAATAGCAATGAGCAGTTCTTC
cdr3_aa: CSVDLSWANSNEQFF

v_call: TRBV19
j_call: TRBJ2-3
cdr3_length: 15
clone_size: many
d_call: .
cdr3_nt: TGTGCCAGTACCAGGGACGGTGGAATTCGTGATACGCAGTATTTT
cdr3_aa: CASTRDGGIRDTQYF

v_call: TRBV7-9
j_call: TRBJ2-2
cdr3_length: 17
clone_size: once
d_call: TRBD2
cdr3_nt: TGTGCCAGTAGCTCACTCGGACTAGCGGGAGTGCCCGGGGAGCTGTTTTTT
cdr3_aa: CASSSLGLAGVPGELFF

v_call: TRBV11-2
j_call: TRBJ2-3
cdr3_length: 13
clone_size: .
d_call: .
cdr3_nt: TGTGCCAGCCCCCCGGGCCGGGCAGATACGCAGTATTTT
cdr3_aa: CASPPGRADTQYF

v_call: TRBV6-4
j_call: TRBJ1-1
cdr3_length: 13
clone_size: many
d_call: .
cdr3_nt: TGTGCCAGCAGTGACGGTGCTGGGGGGTCGGCTTTCTTT
cdr3_aa: CASSDGAGGSAFF

v_call: TRBV29-1
j_call: TRBJ2-3
cdr3_length: 12
clone_size: .
d_call: TRBD1
cdr3_nt: TGCAGCGTTGGTATCAAGGGGGCTACACAGTTTTTT
cdr3_aa: CSVGIKGATQFF

v_call: TRBV30
j_call: TRBJ1-1
cdr3_length: 14
clone_size: once
d_call: .
cdr3_nt: TGTGCCTGGAGTATGCGGGCCGGCAACACTGAAGTTTTCTTT
cdr3_aa: CAWSMRAGNTEVFF

v_call: TRBV20-1
j_call: TRBJ2-1
cdr3_length: 16
clone_size: .
d_call: TRBD2
cdr3_nt: TGCAGTGCAACGGTCACTAGCGCGAGCTCCTACAATGAGCAGTTCTTC
cdr3_aa: CSATVTSASSYNEQFF

v_call: TRBV11-2
j_call: TRBJ2-7
cdr3_length: 14
clone_size: once
d_call: .
cdr3_nt: TGTGTCAGTAGCTCTAGCAGGAACTCCTACAAGCAGTACTTC
cdr3_aa: CVSSSSRNSYKQYF